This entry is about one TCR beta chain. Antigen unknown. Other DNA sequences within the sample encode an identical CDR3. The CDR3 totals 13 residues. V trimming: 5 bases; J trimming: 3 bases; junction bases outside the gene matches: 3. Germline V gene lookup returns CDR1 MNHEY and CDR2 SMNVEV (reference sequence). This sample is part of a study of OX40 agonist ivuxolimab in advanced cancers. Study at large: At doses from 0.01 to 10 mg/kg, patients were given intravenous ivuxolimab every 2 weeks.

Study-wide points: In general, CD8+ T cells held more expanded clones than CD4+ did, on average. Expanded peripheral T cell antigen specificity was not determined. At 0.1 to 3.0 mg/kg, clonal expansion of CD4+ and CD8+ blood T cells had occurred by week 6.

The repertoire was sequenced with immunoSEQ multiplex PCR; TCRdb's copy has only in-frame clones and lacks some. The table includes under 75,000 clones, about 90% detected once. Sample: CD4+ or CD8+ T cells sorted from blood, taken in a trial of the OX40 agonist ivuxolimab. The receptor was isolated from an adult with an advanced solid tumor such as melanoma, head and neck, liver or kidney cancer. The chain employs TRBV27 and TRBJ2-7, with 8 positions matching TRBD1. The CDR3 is CASSVGQGYEQYF. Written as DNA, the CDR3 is TGTGCCAGCAGTGTAGGACAGGGCTACGAGCAGTACTTC.